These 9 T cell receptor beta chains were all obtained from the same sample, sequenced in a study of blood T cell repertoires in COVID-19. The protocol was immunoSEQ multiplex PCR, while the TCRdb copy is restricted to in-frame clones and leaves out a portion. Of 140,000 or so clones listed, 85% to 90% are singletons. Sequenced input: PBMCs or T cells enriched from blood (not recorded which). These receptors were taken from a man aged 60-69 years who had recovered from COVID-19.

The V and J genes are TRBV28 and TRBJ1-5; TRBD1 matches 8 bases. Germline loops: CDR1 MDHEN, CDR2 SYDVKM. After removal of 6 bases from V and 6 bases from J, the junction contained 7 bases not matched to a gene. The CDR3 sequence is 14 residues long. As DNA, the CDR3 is TGTGCCAGCAGAACCGGACAGGGCCTTCAGCCCCAGCATTTT. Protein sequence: CASRTGQGLQPQHF.

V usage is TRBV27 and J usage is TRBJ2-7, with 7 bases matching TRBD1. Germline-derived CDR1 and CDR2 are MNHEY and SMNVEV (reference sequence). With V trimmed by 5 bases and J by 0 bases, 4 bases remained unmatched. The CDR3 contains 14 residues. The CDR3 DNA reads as TGTGCCAGCAGTAACAGGGGCAGCTCCTACGAGCAGTACTTC. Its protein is CASSNRGSSYEQYF.

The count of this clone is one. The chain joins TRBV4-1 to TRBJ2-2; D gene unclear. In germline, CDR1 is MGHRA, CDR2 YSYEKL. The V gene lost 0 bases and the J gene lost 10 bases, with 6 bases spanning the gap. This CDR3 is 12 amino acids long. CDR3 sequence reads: CASSQDEEELFF. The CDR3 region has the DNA TGCGCCAGCAGCCAAGATGAGGAGGAGCTGTTTTTT.

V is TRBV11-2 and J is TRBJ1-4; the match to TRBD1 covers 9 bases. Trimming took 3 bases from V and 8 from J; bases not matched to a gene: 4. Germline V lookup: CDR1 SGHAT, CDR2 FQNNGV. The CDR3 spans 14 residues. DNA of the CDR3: TGTGCCAGCAGCTTGGGACAGGGCCACGAAAAACTGTTTTTT. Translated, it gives CASSLGQGHEKLFF.

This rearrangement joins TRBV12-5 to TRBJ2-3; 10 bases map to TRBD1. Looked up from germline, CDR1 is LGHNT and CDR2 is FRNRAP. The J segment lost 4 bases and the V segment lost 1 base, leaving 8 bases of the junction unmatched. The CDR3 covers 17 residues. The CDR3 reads CASGLAGTGASPDTQYF. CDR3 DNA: TGTGCTAGTGGTTTGGCCGGGACAGGGGCGTCCCCAGATACGCAGTATTTT.

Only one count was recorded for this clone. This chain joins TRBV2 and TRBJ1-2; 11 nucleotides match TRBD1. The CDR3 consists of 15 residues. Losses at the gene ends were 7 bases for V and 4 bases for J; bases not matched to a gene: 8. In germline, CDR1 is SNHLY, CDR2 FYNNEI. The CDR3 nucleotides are TGTGCCAGCAATCGGGACAGGGGGTCGGGCTATGGCTACACCTTC. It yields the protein CASNRDRGSGYGYTF.

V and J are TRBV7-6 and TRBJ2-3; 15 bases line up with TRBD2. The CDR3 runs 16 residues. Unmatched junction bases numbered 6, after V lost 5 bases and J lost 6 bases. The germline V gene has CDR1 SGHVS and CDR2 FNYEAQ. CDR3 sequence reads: CASSLGLAGGGDTQYF. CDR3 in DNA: TGTGCCAGCAGCCTGGGACTAGCGGGAGGAGGTGATACGCAGTATTTT. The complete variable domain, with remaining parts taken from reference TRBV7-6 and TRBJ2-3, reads GAGVSQSPRYKVTKRGQDVALRCDPISGHVSLYWYRQALGQGPEFLTYFNYEAQQDKSGLPNDRFSAERPEGSISTLTIQRTEQRDSAMYRCASSLGLAGGGDTQYFGPGTRLTVL.

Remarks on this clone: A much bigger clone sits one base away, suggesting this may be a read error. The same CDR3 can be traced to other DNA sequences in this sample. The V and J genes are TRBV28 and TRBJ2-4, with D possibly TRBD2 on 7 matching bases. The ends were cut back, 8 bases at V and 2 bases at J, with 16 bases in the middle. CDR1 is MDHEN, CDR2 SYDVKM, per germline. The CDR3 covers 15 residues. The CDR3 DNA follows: TGTGCCAGCGGAGCGAGGGGGGGGCCCAAAAACATTCAGTACTTC. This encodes CASGARGGPKNIQYF.

The CDR3 here is CASSLRTVGLNYEQYF. CDR3 DNA: TGTGCCAGCAGCTTGCGCACGGTCGGTCTAAACTACGAGCAGTACTTC. The chain is built from TRBV5-6 and TRBJ2-7; D gene uncertain. CDR1 is SGHDT, CDR2 YYEEEE, per germline. CDR3 length: 16 residues. The V gene lost 1 base and the J gene lost 3 bases, with 17 bases spanning the gap.